This T cell receptor (beta chain) emerged from a study of T cell repertoires in cytomegalovirus infection. Study in general: Both CMV infection and a matching HLA type were indicated by public TCR beta signatures.

TCRdb independently ran MiXCR on the reads; one entry per CDR3 protein. Of 150,000 to 200,000 distinct CDR3 sequences listed, under 15% are singletons. CDR1 and CDR2 (germline): SGHRS, YFSETQ. The CDR3 is made up of 15 amino acids. Germline trimming cut 6 bases from V and 1 base from J; bases unmatched to any gene: 6. The sequence came from a human donor in good health (CMV status not recorded). Some clones in this sample may be carry-over from other donors' samples. Material for sequencing was PBMCs. The gene calls are TRBV5-1 and TRBJ2-1; 8 bases align to TRBD2. CDR3 loop: CASTFSGDSYNEQFF. The CDR3 DNA follows: TGCGCCAGCACCTTTAGCGGGGATTCCTACAATGAGCAGTTCTTC.